This is a list of T cell receptor beta chains from one sample in a study of CD8+ T cells in alopecia areata. TCRdb keeps only in-frame clones here, not all; method: immunoSEQ multiplex PCR. The sample yields hundreds of thousands of clones, over 60% seen once. The sequencing here drew on CD4+ T cells sorted from blood, taken at week 44, from a patient treated with tofacitinib. Receptors were obtained from a human donor with alopecia areata. The CDR3 runs from the conserved cysteine through the conserved F or W. A D gene is named only where the DNA matches it firmly. A clone size is listed for some rows: how often the clone was seen (once, few, many), or a class if it is expanded.

TRBV6-6	TRBJ1-4	TRBD1	once	CASSQDRGKEKLFF	TGTGCCAGCAGCCAAGACAGGGGTAAAGAAAAACTGTTTTTT
TRBV29-1	TRBJ1-4	.	.	CSVAARDTNEKLFF	TGCAGCGTTGCCGCCCGGGACACCAATGAAAAACTGTTTTTT
TRBV29-1	TRBJ2-1	TRBD2	.	CGTSSGGTNEQFF	TGCGGAACTTCGAGCGGGGGGACCAATGAGCAGTTCTTC
TRBV18	TRBJ1-1	.	few	CASSPRGQSEAFF	TGTGCCAGCTCACCCCGAGGACAGTCTGAAGCTTTCTTT
TRBV25-1	TRBJ2-7	TRBD1	.	CASSELAQGAAQYF	TGTGCCAGCAGTGAATTAGCACAGGGGGCGGCACAGTACTTC
TRBV2	TRBJ2-3	.	few	CASSEESGRPDTQYF	TGTGCCAGCAGTGAAGAGAGCGGAAGGCCAGATACGCAGTATTTT
TRBV5-6	TRBJ2-5	TRBD2	.	CASSPLAGGSGETQYF	TGTGCCAGCAGCCCCCTAGCGGGGGGATCGGGGGAGACCCAGTACTTC
TRBV5-1	TRBJ2-1	.	.	CASSLPTGRNEQFF	TGCGCCAGCAGCTTACCGACAGGGAGGAATGAGCAGTTCTTC
TRBV5-5	TRBJ2-1	TRBD2	.	CASSSGLAGGPINEQFF	TGTGCCAGCAGTTCCGGACTAGCGGGGGGTCCGATCAATGAGCAGTTCTTC
TRBV21-1	TRBJ1-1	.	few	CASAAVLVGHTEAFF	TGTGCCAGCGCCGCCGTCCTCGTGGGACACACTGAAGCTTTCTTT
TRBV30	TRBJ2-7	.	.	CAWSVLMGGLGEQYF	TGTGCCTGGAGTGTACTGATGGGTGGCCTGGGGGAGCAGTACTTC
TRBV11-3	TRBJ2-5	.	.	CASSTEGGPGETQYF	TGTGCCAGCAGCACGGAGGGGGGACCGGGGGAGACCCAGTACTTC
TRBV15	TRBJ2-3	TRBD2	.	CATSSFGGNTDTQYF	TGTGCCACCAGCAGTTTCGGGGGGAACACAGATACGCAGTATTTT
TRBV7-9	TRBJ2-1	TRBD2	.	CASSIVLAGYNEQFF	TGTGCCAGCAGCATCGTATTAGCGGGATACAATGAGCAGTTCTTC
TRBV29-1	TRBJ2-3	.	few	CSVEGGTTKADTQYF	TGCAGCGTTGAAGGGGGGACAACAAAGGCGGATACGCAGTATTTT
TRBV7-2	TRBJ2-7	TRBD2	.	CASSPISGGATEQYF	TGTGCCAGCAGCCCAATTAGCGGGGGGGCGACCGAGCAGTACTTC
TRBV27	TRBJ1-2	.	.	CASSTGRQGYTF	TGTGCCAGCTCTACAGGGAGGCAAGGCTACACCTTC
TRBV7-9	TRBJ1-1	TRBD1	.	CASSSRDRQTEAFF	TGTGCCAGCAGCTCCCGGGACAGGCAGACTGAAGCTTTCTTT
TRBV27	TRBJ2-6	.	.	CASSLRAGGQTVGANVLTF	TGTGCCAGCAGCCTACGGGCAGGAGGGCAGACGGTTGGGGCCAACGTCCTGACTTTC
TRBV11-2	TRBJ2-1	.	.	CASSSNREGEQFF	TGTGCCAGCAGCTCGAACAGGGAGGGTGAGCAGTTCTTC
TRBV20-1	TRBJ1-1	.	.	CSGGFDDRAFF	TGCAGCGGGGGTTTCGACGATAGGGCTTTCTTT
TRBV23-1	TRBJ2-7	TRBD2	.	CASSQCRGENEQYF	TGCGCCAGCAGTCAATGTCGGGGGGAGAACGAGCAGTACTTC
TRBV5-1	TRBJ1-2	.	.	CASSSTPQEISF	TGCGCCAGCAGCTCCACACCCCAGGAGATATCCTTC
TRBV27	TRBJ2-5	TRBD1	.	CASRQMQGARETQYF	TGTGCCAGCAGACAAATGCAGGGGGCGCGCGAGACCCAGTACTTC
TRBV7-2	TRBJ2-7	.	.	CASSLEGHEQYF	TGTGCCAGCAGCTTAGAAGGGCACGAGCAGTACTTC
TRBV4-3	TRBJ1-2	.	.	CASSQDREYGYTF	TGCGCCAGCAGCCAAGACAGGGAATATGGCTACACCTTC
TRBV29-1	TRBJ1-2	.	.	CTGGGAGYGYTF	TGCACTGGGGGCGGGGCGGGCTATGGCTACACCTTC
TRBV14	TRBJ2-1	TRBD2	few	CASSQGAAGDAFF	TGTGCCAGCAGCCAAGGTGCAGCGGGGGATGCGTTCTTC
TRBV25-1	TRBJ2-1	.	.	CASSDLRASEQFF	TGTGCCAGCAGTGACCTTAGGGCAAGTGAGCAGTTCTTC
TRBV29-1	TRBJ2-1	TRBD2	once	CSVDSWTSSEQFF	TGCAGCGTCGACTCCTGGACTAGTTCTGAGCAGTTCTTC
TRBV5-1	TRBJ2-1	TRBD1	few	CASSPTGDNYNEQFF	TGCGCCAGCAGCCCCACAGGGGATAACTACAATGAGCAGTTCTTC
TRBV7-9	TRBJ1-5	.	.	CASSPGNNQPQHF	TGTGCCAGCAGCCCGGGGAACAATCAGCCCCAGCATTTT
TRBV4-3	TRBJ1-3	.	.	CASSQDETARNTIYF	TGCGCCAGCAGCCAAGATGAGACGGCCCGAAACACCATATATTTT
TRBV19	TRBJ2-4	.	few	CASTLLGQGLTVKAKNIQYF	TGTGCCAGTACCCTACTGGGGCAGGGTCTTACTGTGAAAGCCAAAAACATTCAGTACTTC
TRBV30	TRBJ1-1	.	few	CAWSGGRVRTEAFF	TGTGCCTGGAGTGGAGGGAGGGTGAGGACTGAAGCTTTCTTT
TRBV19	TRBJ1-2	TRBD1	.	CASSVAQGDGYGYTF	TGTGCCAGTAGTGTGGCTCAGGGGGATGGCTATGGCTACACCTTC
TRBV18	TRBJ2-2	.	.	CASAERAGELFF	TGTGCCAGCGCTGAAAGGGCCGGGGAGCTGTTTTTT